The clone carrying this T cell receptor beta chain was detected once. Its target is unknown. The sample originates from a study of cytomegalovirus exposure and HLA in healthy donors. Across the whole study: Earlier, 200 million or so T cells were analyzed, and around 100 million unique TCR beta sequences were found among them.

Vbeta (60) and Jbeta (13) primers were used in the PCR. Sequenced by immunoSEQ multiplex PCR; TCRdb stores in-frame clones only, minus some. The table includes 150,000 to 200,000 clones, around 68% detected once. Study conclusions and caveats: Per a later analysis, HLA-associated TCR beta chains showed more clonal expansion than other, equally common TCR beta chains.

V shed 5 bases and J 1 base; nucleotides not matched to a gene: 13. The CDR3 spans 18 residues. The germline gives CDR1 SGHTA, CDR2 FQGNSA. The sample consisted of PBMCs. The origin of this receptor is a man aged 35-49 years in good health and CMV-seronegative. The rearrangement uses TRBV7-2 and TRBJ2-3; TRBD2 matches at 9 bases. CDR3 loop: CASSPQRWGGRGTDTQYF. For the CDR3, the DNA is TGTGCCAGCAGCCCCCAGAGGTGGGGCGGGAGGGGCACAGATACGCAGTATTTT.